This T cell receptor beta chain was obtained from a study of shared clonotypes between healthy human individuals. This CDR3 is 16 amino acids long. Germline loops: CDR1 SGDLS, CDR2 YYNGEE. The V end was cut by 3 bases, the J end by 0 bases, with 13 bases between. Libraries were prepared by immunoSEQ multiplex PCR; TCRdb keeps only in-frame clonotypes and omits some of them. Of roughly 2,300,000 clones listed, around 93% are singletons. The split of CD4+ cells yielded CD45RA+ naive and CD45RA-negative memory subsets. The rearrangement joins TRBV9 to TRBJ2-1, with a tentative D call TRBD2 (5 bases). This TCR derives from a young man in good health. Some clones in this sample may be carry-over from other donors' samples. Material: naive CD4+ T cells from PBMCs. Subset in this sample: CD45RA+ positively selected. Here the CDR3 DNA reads TGTGCCAGCAGCGCCATACTAGGGAGCTCCTACAATGAGCAGTTCTTC. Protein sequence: CASSAILGSSYNEQFF.